What follows is one T cell receptor (beta chain) and its context. These data come from a study of blood T cell repertoires in COVID-19. V was pared by 6 bases and J by 7 bases, with 12 bases of the junction left unmatched. Germline CDR1 and CDR2: MNHNY and SVGAGI (reference sequence). This CDR3 is 15 amino acids long. Per the original data handling: It was from reference gene primer amplification that nucleated cell counts were estimated. Clones were sequenced by immunoSEQ multiplex PCR, and TCRdb holds only the in-frame ones, with some missing. The DNA was the basis for D and trimming; V, J and clone size are from that table. The table has around 100,000 clones, 88% seen once.

The V call is TRBV6-6, the J call TRBJ1-1; TRBD1 agrees at 9 bases. The sequence derives from a human donor in a cohort sampled during active COVID-19. Sequenced material: peripheral blood. CDR3 sequence (DNA): TGTGCCAGCAGACCAAACACAGGGGGCGCGGTTGAAGCTTTCTTT. Translated, it gives CASRPNTGGAVEAFF.